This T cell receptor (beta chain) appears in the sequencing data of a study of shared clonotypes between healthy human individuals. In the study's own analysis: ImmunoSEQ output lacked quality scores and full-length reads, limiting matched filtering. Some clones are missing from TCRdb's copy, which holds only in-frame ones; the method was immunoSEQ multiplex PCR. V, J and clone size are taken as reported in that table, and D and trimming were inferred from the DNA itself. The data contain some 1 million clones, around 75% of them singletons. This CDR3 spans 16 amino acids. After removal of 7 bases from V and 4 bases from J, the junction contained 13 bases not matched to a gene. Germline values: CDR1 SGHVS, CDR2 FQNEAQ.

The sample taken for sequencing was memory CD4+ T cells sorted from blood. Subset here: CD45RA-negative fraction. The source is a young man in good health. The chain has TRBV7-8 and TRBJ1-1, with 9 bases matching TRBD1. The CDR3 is CASKQGTGQRSTEAFF. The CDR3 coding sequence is TGTGCCAGCAAGCAAGGGACAGGGCAGCGGTCCACTGAAGCTTTCTTT.